Included here is one T cell receptor (beta chain) sequence, with context. The antigen is undetermined. Germline trimming cut 5 bases from V and 0 bases from J; bases unmatched to any gene: 11. The CDR3 has 20 residues. Germline loops: CDR1 MDHEN, CDR2 SYDVKM. This sample stems from a study of stem cell transplantation in POMP-related autoinflammatory disease. As for the study in general: Hypothesis: faulty thymoproteasomes impair CD8+ T-cell selection, skewing TRB repertoires. Before transplant: CD4+ naive skewing, low CD8+ proportions, reduced cytokine secretion. Whole-study findings and limits: PRAID patients trended toward lower TRB diversity and higher clonality in all analyzed T-cell subsets.

TCRdb keeps only in-frame clones here, not all; method: immunoSEQ multiplex PCR. The sample carries approximately 2,100 clones, approximately 87% recorded once. This sequence was found in a human donor with POMP-related autoinflammation and immune dysregulation (PRAID). The V and J genes are TRBV28 and TRBJ2-2, with TRBD2 matching over 14 bases. Sample: Tregs from PBMCs, taken before stem cell transplantation. The CDR3 region is CASSPPGLAGVRPNTGELFF. As DNA, the CDR3 is TGTGCCAGCAGTCCCCCGGGACTAGCGGGAGTAAGGCCGAACACCGGGGAGCTGTTTTTT.